These 25 T cell receptor beta chains share one sample of origin, sequenced in a study of blood T cell repertoires in COVID-19. Generated by immunoSEQ multiplex PCR, the TCRdb table keeps only in-frame clones and is missing some. Seen here are some 150,000 clones, more than 80% observed once, and the top ten hold about 4.4%. Sample: PBMCs or T cells enriched from blood (not recorded which). The receptors here all came from a man in his fifties or sixties who had recovered from COVID-19.

The chain combines TRBV24-1 with TRBJ1-2, with TRBD1 matching 7 bases. Germline loops: CDR1 KGHDR, CDR2 SFDVKD. V shed 4 bases and J 8 bases; nucleotides not matched to a gene: 6. The CDR3 has 13 residues. The CDR3: CATSDGDRVGYTF. The CDR3 bases are TGTGCCACCAGTGACGGGGACAGAGTCGGCTACACCTTC.

The chain links TRBV7-6 to TRBJ1-4; no reliable D call. With 2 bases removed from V and 0 bases from J, the gap between germline ends came to 10 bases. This CDR3 is built from 16 residues. Germline V gives CDR1 SGHVS, CDR2 FNYEAQ. The CDR3 region is CASSLSGEATNEKLFF. In nucleotides, the CDR3 is TGTGCCAGCAGCTTATCCGGAGAGGCAACTAATGAAAAACTGTTTTTT.

This sequence joins TRBV19 and TRBJ1-1, with D possibly matching TRBD1 (5 bases). The CDR3 covers 13 residues. V was clipped by 2 bases and J by 10 bases, with 14 bases between them. The V gene's germline CDR1 is LNHDA and CDR2 SQIVND (reference sequence). CDR3 in amino acids: CASSISSGSPAFF. CDR3 coding DNA: TGTGCCAGTAGTATATCCTCAGGGTCTCCAGCTTTCTTT.

The chain has TRBV7-2 and TRBJ1-1, with D tentatively TRBD1 (6 bases). The CDR3 consists of 14 residues. The germline V gene has CDR1 SGHTA and CDR2 FQGNSA. Trimming took off 5 bases at V and 5 bases at J, with 15 bases between the two ends. The CDR3 protein is CASSLLGGRTEAFF. The CDR3 DNA follows: TGTGCCAGCAGCCTCCTAGGGGGTCGGACTGAAGCTTTCTTT.

This clone came up once. The gene calls are TRBV12-1 and TRBJ1-3. TRBV12-1 is assigned pseudogene status. The CDR3 is 15 amino acids. The CDR3 region has the DNA TGTGCCAGCATCCCCGGGGAGAGCTCTGGAAACACCATATATTTT. Encoded protein: CASIPGESSGNTIYF.

V usage is TRBV4-2 and J usage is TRBJ2-3, with a possible D match to TRBD2 (5 bases). The CDR3 is 13 amino acids. V lost 1 base to trimming and J lost 6 bases, with 8 bases between them. CDR1 is LGHNA and CDR2 is YNFKEQ in the germline V gene. CDR3 sequence reads: CASSQGLMDTQYF. The CDR3 coding sequence is TGTGCCAGCAGCCAAGGACTAATGGATACGCAGTATTTT.

The CDR3 nucleotides are TGTGCCAGCAGCTTACCAGCGGGAGATCGTGATACGCAGTATTTT. This translates into CASSLPAGDRDTQYF. The chain links TRBV5-4 to TRBJ2-3, with 8 bases that match TRBD2. The germline V gene has CDR1 SGHNT and CDR2 YYREEE (reference sequence). The CDR3 spans 15 residues. V lost 2 bases and J lost 6; bases outside the gene matches: 8.

V is TRBV28 and J is TRBJ1-5, with TRBD1 matching 10 bases. Trimming removed 3 bases from V and 7 bases from J; junction bases left unmatched: 6. Germline CDR1 reads MDHEN; CDR2 reads SYDVKM. This CDR3 is 15 amino acids long. The CDR3 region is CASSFIGTGDQPQHF. The CDR3 DNA follows: TGTGCCAGCAGTTTTATAGGGACAGGGGACCAGCCCCAGCATTTT.

This clone was recorded once. The rearrangement joins TRBV11-2 to TRBJ1-1; D is undetermined. The CDR3 runs to 13 residues. The germline CDR1 and CDR2 sequences are SGHAT and FQNNGV. Trimming took 3 bases from V and 9 from J, leaving 14 bases between them. The DNA for the CDR3 is TGTGCCAGCAGCTTCGAGAAGGTACTACAAGCTTTCTTT. This encodes CASSFEKVLQAFF.

In its sample, this clone was seen a few times. The chain joins TRBV24-1 to TRBJ2-5; tentative D call: TRBD1 (6 bases). The V gene lost 1 base and the J gene lost 2 bases, with 7 bases spanning the gap. The CDR3 length is 14 residues. Germline-derived CDR1 and CDR2 are KGHDR and SFDVKD. CDR3 in DNA: TGTGCCACCAGTGATTTAACAGGGCAAGAGACCCAGTACTTC. Translating it yields CATSDLTGQETQYF.

The V and J genes are TRBV5-5 and TRBJ1-1; TRBD1 aligns across 10 bases. V was clipped by 2 bases and J by 3 bases; unmatched bases: 10. Germline assignment: CDR1 SGHKS and CDR2 YYEKEE (reference sequence). This CDR3 is 17 amino acids long. The CDR3 DNA reads as TGTGCCAGCAGCTTCGTCCCGGGACAGGGGTGGGACACTGAAGCTTTCTTT. It translates to CASSFVPGQGWDTEAFF.

The CDR3 nucleotides read TGTGCCAGTAGTATCGGACAGGGCCAAGCGAACACTGAAGCTTTCTTT. This codes for CASSIGQGQANTEAFF. V and J are TRBV19 and TRBJ1-1; 8 nucleotides agree with TRBD1. Germline V gene lookup returns CDR1 LNHDA and CDR2 SQIVND (reference sequence). V gave up 3 bases and J gave up 1 base; unmatched junction bases: 7. The CDR3 has 16 amino acids.

The chain couples TRBV5-1 to TRBJ2-7, with 8 bases that match TRBD1. V dropped 5 bases and J dropped 0; count of bases not matched to a gene: 1. Per germline, CDR1 SGHRS and CDR2 YFSETQ. This CDR3 region has 13 residues. CDR3 loop: CASRDRDSYEQYF. Here the CDR3 DNA reads TGCGCCAGCAGGGACAGGGACTCCTACGAGCAGTACTTC.

This sequence joins TRBV28 and TRBJ2-7; D is unresolved. This CDR3 has 12 residues. V was trimmed by 6 bases and J by 6 bases, leaving 12 bases between them. From germline, CDR1 is MDHEN and CDR2 SYDVKM. The DNA of the CDR3 is TGTGCCAGCAGGGGCCCGGCAGGCGAGCAGTACGTC. Translating it yields CASRGPAGEQYV.

CDR3 sequence (DNA): TGTGCCAGCAACCAGGGGGACAGACTTAACTATGGCTACACCTTC. Translated, it gives CASNQGDRLNYGYTF. The chain uses TRBV2 and TRBJ1-2; 7 bases are shared with TRBD1. V shed 7 bases and J 1 base; nucleotides not matched to a gene: 9. The CDR3 loop spans 15 amino acids. Germline loops: CDR1 SNHLY, CDR2 FYNNEI.

This clone has a single count. The J gene is TRBJ2-3, the V gene TRBV5-1, with 7 bases fitting TRBD1. Per germline, CDR1 SGHRS and CDR2 YFSETQ. J gave up 2 bases and V 7 bases, and 7 bases lay outside the gene matches. The CDR3 loop spans 14 amino acids. CDR3 in amino acids: CASFGQADTDTQYF. CDR3 sequence (DNA): TGCGCCAGCTTCGGACAGGCAGACACAGATACGCAGTATTTT. Full variable domain (outside the CDR3, taken from reference TRBV5-1 and TRBJ2-3): KAGVTQTPRYLIKTRGQQVTLSCSPISGHRSVSWYQQTPGQGLQFLFEYFSETQRNKGNFPGRFSGRQFSNSRSEMNVSTLELGDSALYLCASFGQADTDTQYFGPGTRLTVL.

The CDR3 nucleotides are TGTGCCAGCAGCACACAGGGGGCAAGTGGCTACACCTTC. This gives the protein CASSTQGASGYTF. V is TRBV11-1 and J is TRBJ1-2; 9 bases match TRBD1. The CDR3 contains 13 residues. Unmatched junction bases numbered 5, after V lost 5 bases and J lost 7 bases. Looked up from germline, CDR1 is SGHAT and CDR2 is FQDESV (reference sequence).

The rearrangement uses TRBV6-5 and TRBJ1-6; D might be TRBD1 (6 bases). The V gene lost 6 bases and the J gene lost 4 bases, with 13 bases spanning the gap. This CDR3 contains 15 residues. The germline gives CDR1 MNHEY, CDR2 SVGAGI. The DNA for the CDR3 is TGTGCCAGCAGCCCACGGGACAATTATAATTCACCCCTCCACTTT. The encoded protein is CASSPRDNYNSPLHF.

This clone was observed a single time. V usage is TRBV10-3 and J usage is TRBJ1-1; D may be TRBD1 (6 bases). The CDR3 has 11 amino acids. Trimming took 8 bases from V and 7 from J, leaving 11 bases between them. Germline assignment: CDR1 ENHRY and CDR2 SYGVKD. CDR3 residues: CAIAGAGEAFF. In DNA form, the CDR3 reads TGTGCCATCGCGGGGGCTGGTGAAGCTTTCTTT.

This chain connects TRBV5-1 to TRBJ2-5, with 8 bases aligning to TRBD1. This CDR3 spans 15 amino acids. With 6 bases clipped from V and 3 bases from J, the junction kept 10 bases outside the gene matches. Looked up from germline, CDR1 is SGHRS and CDR2 is YFSETQ. CDR3: CASTRRGQEKETQYF. Written as DNA, the CDR3 is TGCGCCAGCACCCGGAGGGGACAGGAGAAAGAGACCCAGTACTTC. The full variable domain, in which reference TRBV5-1 and TRBJ2-5 provide the parts outside the CDR3, is KAGVTQTPRYLIKTRGQQVTLSCSPISGHRSVSWYQQTPGQGLQFLFEYFSETQRNKGNFPGRFSGRQFSNSRSEMNVSTLELGDSALYLCASTRRGQEKETQYFGPGTRLLVL.

The chain joins TRBV5-1 to TRBJ2-5, with D perhaps matching TRBD1 (5 bases). CDR1 is SGHRS, CDR2 YFSETQ, per germline. V dropped 3 bases and J dropped 4 bases, with 16 bases sitting between them. This CDR3 contains 15 residues. CDR3 bases: TGCGCCAGCAGCTCACAAGGGGCGTTTTCAGAGACCCAGTACTTC. It yields the protein CASSSQGAFSETQYF. The entire variable domain, with the rest obtained from reference TRBV5-1 and TRBJ2-5, is as follows: KAGVTQTPRYLIKTRGQQVTLSCSPISGHRSVSWYQQTPGQGLQFLFEYFSETQRNKGNFPGRFSGRQFSNSRSEMNVSTLELGDSALYLCASSSQGAFSETQYFGPGTRLLVL.

The J gene is TRBJ1-3, the V gene TRBV28; D is unresolved. V was shortened by 6 bases and J by 4 bases, with 16 bases between the two germline ends. Germline V gives CDR1 MDHEN, CDR2 SYDVKM. The CDR3 extends over 15 amino acids. The CDR3 protein is CASRSPLSSGNTIYF. The CDR3 nucleotides read TGTGCCAGCAGGTCGCCTTTGAGTTCAGGAAACACCATATATTTT.

The chain couples TRBV15 to TRBJ2-5; 10 bases fit TRBD1. V trimming: 3 bases; J trimming: 2 bases; junction bases outside the gene matches: 3. Germline CDR1 is LNHNV and CDR2 is YYDKDF (reference sequence). The CDR3 contains 15 residues. CDR3 in amino acids: CATSRDRGTQETQYF. In DNA, the CDR3 is TGTGCCACCAGCAGGGACAGGGGGACTCAAGAGACCCAGTACTTC.

V and J are TRBV5-1 and TRBJ1-5; D is uncertain. The V and J ends lost 0 bases and 4 bases respectively, with 11 bases between them. The CDR3 is 15 residues long. Looked up from germline, CDR1 is SGHRS and CDR2 is YFSETQ. CDR3 region: CASSLAAGINQPQHF. The CDR3 nucleotides are TGCGCCAGCAGCTTGGCCGCGGGGATTAATCAGCCCCAGCATTTT. Looking up the rest from reference TRBV5-1 and TRBJ1-5 gives the full variable domain: KAGVTQTPRYLIKTRGQQVTLSCSPISGHRSVSWYQQTPGQGLQFLFEYFSETQRNKGNFPGRFSGRQFSNSRSEMNVSTLELGDSALYLCASSLAAGINQPQHFGDGTRLSIL.

The rearrangement joins TRBV6-5 to TRBJ2-3; 9 positions agree with TRBD1. V was pared by 6 bases and J by 5 bases, with 3 bases of the junction left unmatched. The CDR3 contains 13 residues. Germline-derived CDR1 and CDR2 are MNHEY and SVGAGI. The CDR3 sequence: CASRGQGKDTQYF. The CDR3, as DNA: TGTGCCAGCAGGGGACAGGGCAAAGATACGCAGTATTTT.